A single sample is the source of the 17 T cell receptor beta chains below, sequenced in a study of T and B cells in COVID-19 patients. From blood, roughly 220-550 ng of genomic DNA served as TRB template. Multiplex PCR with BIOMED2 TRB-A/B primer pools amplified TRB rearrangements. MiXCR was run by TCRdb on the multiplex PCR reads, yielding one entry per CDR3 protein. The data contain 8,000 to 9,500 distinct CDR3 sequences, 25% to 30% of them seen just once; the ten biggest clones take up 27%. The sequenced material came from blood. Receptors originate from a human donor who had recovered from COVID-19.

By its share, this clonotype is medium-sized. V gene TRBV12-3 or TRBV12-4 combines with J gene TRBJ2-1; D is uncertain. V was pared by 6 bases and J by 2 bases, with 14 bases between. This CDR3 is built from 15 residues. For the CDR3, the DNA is TGTGCCAGCAGCGCCGAAGTAGCCGCCTACAATGAGCAGTTCTTC. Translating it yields CASSAEVAAYNEQFF.

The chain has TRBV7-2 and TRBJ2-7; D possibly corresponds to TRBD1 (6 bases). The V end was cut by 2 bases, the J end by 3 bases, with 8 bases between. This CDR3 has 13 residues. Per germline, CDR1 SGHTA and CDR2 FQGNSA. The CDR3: CASSLQGYYEQYF. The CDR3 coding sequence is TGTGCCAGCAGCTTACAGGGGTACTACGAGCAGTACTTC.

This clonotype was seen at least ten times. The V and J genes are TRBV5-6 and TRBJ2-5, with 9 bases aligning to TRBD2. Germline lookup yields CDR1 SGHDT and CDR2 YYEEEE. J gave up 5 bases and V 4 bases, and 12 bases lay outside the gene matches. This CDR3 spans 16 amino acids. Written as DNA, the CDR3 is TGTGCCAGCAGCGAGGAGGGGCGGGGGGGCGCGGAGACCCAGTACTTC. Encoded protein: CASSEEGRGGAETQYF.

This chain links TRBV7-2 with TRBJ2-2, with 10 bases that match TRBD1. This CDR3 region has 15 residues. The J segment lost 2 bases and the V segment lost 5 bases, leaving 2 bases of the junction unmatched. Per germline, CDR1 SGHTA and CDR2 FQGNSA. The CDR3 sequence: CASSRQGANTGELFF. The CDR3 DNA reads TGTGCCAGCAGCAGACAGGGGGCTAACACCGGGGAGCTGTTTTTT.

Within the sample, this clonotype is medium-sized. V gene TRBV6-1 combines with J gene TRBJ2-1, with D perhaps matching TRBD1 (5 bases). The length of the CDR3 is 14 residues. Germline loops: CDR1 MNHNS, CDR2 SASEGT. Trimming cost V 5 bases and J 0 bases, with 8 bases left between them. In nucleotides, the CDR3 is TGTGCCAGCAGTTCGACAGTCTCCTACAATGAGCAGTTCTTC. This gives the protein CASSSTVSYNEQFF.

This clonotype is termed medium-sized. CDR3 residues: CASRGRQGLNEQYF. The CDR3 region has the DNA TGTGCCAGCAGAGGTAGACAGGGTCTGAACGAGCAGTACTTC. The chain recombines TRBV6-5 with TRBJ2-7, with TRBD1 matching 7 bases. The germline V gene encodes CDR1 MNHEY and CDR2 SVGAGI. V lost 6 bases, J lost 5 bases, and 10 bases stayed unmatched. The CDR3 is 14 residues long.

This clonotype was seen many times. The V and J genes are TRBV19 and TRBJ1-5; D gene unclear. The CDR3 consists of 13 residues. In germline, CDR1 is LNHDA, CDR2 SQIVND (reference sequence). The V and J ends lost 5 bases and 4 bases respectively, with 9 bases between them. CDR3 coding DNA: TGTGCCAGTAGTTGGTCCGTTAATCAGCCCCAGCATTTT. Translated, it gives CASSWSVNQPQHF.

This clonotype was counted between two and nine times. The CDR3 DNA is TGTGCCAGCACCCTGACAGGGGTGAACACTGAAGCTTTCTTT. Amino acids: CASTLTGVNTEAFF. The J gene is TRBJ1-1, the V gene TRBV6-2 or TRBV6-3, with TRBD1 matching over 8 bases. Germline V gene sequence: CDR1 MNHEY, CDR2 SVGEGT. Unmatched junction bases numbered 4, after V lost 7 bases and J lost 0 bases. The CDR3 runs to 14 residues.

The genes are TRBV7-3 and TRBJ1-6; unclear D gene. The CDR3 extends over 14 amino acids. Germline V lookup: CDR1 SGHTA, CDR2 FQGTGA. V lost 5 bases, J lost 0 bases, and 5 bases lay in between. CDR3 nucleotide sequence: TGTGCCAGCAGCCAGAGCTCCTATAATTCACCCCTCCACTTT. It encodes CASSQSSYNSPLHF.

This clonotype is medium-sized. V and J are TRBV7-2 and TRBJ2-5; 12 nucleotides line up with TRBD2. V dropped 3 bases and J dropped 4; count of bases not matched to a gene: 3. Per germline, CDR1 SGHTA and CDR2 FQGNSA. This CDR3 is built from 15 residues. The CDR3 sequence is CASSFLAGGGETQYF. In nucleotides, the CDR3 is TGTGCCAGCAGCTTTCTAGCGGGAGGGGGAGAGACCCAGTACTTC.

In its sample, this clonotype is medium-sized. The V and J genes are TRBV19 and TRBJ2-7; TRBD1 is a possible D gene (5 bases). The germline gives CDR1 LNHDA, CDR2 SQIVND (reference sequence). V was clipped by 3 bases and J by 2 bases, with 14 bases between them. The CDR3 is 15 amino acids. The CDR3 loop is CASSIERTHTYEQYF. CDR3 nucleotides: TGTGCCAGTAGTATTGAGAGGACACACACCTACGAGCAGTACTTC.

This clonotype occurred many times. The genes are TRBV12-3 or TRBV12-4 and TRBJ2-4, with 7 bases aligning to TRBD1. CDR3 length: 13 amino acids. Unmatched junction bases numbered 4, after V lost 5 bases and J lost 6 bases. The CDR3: CASSTGAGNIQYF. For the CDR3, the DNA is TGTGCCAGCAGTACAGGGGCGGGAAACATTCAGTACTTC.

CDR3 loop: CASSLVEGPDTQYF. CDR3 nucleotides: TGCGCCAGCAGCTTGGTGGAGGGACCAGATACGCAGTATTTT. The chain is built from TRBV5-1 and TRBJ2-3, with TRBD2 as a possible D gene (6 bases). Germline loops: CDR1 SGHRS, CDR2 YFSETQ. The CDR3 totals 14 residues. Trimming took 0 bases from V and 4 from J, leaving 9 bases between them.

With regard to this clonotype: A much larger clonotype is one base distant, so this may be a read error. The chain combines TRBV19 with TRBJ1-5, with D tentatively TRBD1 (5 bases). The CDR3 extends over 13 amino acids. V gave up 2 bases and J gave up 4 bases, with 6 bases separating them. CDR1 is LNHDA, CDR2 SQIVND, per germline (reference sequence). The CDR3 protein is CASSISGNQPQHF. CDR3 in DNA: TGTGCCAGTAGTATATCAGGGAATCAGCCCCAGCATTTT.

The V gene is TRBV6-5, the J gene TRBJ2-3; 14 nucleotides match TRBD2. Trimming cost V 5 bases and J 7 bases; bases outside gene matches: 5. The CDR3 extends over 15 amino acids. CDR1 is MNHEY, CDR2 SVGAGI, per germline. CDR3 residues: CASSGTSGRANTQYF. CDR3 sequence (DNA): TGTGCCAGCAGTGGGACTAGCGGGAGAGCAAATACGCAGTATTTT.

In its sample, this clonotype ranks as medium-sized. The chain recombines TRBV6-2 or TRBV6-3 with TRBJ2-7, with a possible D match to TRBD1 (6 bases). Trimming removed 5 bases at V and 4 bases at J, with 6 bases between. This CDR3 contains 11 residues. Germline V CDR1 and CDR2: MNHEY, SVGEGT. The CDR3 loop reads CASSTGYEQYF. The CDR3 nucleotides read TGTGCCAGCAGTACAGGGTACGAGCAGTACTTC.

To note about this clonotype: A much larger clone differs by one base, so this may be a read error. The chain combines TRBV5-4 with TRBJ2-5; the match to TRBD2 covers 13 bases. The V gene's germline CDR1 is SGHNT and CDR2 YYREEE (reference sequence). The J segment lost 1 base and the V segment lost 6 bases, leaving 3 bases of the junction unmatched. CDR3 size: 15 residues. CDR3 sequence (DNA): TGTGCCAGCATCAGACTAGCGGGAGGCCAAGAGACCCAGTACTTC. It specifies CASIRLAGGQETQYF.